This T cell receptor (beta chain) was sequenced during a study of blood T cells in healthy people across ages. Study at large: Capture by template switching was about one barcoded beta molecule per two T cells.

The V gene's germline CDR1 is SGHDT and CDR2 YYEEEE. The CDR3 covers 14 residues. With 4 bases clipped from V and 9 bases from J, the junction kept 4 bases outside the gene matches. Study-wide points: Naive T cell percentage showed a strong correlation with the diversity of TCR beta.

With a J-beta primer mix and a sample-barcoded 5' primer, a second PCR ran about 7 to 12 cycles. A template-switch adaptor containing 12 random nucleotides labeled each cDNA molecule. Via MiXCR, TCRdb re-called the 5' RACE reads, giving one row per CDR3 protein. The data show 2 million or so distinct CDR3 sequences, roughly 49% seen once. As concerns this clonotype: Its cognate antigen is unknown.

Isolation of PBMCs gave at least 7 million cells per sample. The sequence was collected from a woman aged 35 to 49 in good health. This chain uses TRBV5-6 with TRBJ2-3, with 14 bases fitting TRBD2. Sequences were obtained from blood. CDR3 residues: CASSPTSGGVTQYF. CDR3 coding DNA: TGTGCCAGCAGCCCGACTAGCGGGGGGGTGACGCAGTATTTT. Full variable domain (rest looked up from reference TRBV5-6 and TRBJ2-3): DAGVTQSPTHLIKTRGQQVTLRCSPKSGHDTVSWYQQALGQGPQFIFQYYEEEERQRGNFPDRFSGHQFPNYSSELNVNALLLGDSALYLCASSPTSGGVTQYFGPGTRLTVL.